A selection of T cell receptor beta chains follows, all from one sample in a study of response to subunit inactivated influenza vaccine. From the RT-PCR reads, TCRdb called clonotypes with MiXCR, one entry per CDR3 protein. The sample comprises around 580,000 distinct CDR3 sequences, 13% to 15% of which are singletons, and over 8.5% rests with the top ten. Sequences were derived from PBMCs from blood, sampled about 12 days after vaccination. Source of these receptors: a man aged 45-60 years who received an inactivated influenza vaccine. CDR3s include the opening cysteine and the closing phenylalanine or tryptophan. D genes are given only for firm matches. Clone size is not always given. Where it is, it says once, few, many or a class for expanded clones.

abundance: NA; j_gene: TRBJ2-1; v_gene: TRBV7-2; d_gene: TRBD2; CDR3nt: TGTGCCAGCAGCTTAGACAGCGGGGTAACGGGTGAGCAGTTCTTC; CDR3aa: CASSLDSGVTGEQFF
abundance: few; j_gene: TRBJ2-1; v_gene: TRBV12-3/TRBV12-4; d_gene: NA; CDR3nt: TGCCTACAAATTGGGGTACACTACAATGAGCAGTTCTTC; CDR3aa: CLQIGVHYNEQFF
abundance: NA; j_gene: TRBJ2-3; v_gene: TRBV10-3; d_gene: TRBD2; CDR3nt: TGTGCCATCAGTAATTTAGCGGGAGGAGGCACAGATACGCAGTATTTT; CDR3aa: CAISNLAGGGTDTQYF
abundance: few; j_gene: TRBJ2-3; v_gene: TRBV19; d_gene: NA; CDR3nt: TGTGCCAGTAGTAGAAACTGGAGAAGTACGCAGTATTTT; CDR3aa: CASSRNWRSTQYF
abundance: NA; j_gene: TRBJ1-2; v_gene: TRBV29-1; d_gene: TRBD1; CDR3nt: TGCAGCGGGACACAGGGGGCGGACTATGGCTACACCTTC; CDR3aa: CSGTQGADYGYTF
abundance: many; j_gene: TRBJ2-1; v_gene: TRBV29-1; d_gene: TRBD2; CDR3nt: TGCAGCGTTGAGGGACTAGCGGGAGTCGTGGGTGAGCAGTTCTTC; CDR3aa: CSVEGLAGVVGEQFF
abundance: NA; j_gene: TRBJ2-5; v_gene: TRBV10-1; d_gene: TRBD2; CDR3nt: TGCGCCAGCGGGGGACTAGCGGGGGTTGAGACCCAGTACTTC; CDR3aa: CASGGLAGVETQYF
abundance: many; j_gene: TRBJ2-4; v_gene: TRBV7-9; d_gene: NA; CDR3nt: TGTGCCAGCAGCTTGACGGGAAACATTCAGTACTTC; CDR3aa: CASSLTGNIQYF
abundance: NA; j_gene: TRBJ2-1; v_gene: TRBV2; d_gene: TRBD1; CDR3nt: TGTGCCAGTCAGACAGGGGTCAATGAGCAGTTCTTC; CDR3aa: CASQTGVNEQFF
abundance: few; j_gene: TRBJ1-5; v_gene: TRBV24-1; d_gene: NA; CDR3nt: TGTGCCACCAGACCCGGGGGAGTGGGCAATCAGCCCCAGCATTTT; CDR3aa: CATRPGGVGNQPQHF
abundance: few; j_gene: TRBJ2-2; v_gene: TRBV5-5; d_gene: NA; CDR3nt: TGTGCCAGCAGCTTGGCATGGGATCCCGGGGAGCTGTTTTTT; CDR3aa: CASSLAWDPGELFF
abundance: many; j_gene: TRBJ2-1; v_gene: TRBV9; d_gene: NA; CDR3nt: TGTGCCAGTCAGATACGCCCCTACAATGAGCAGTTCTTC; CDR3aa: CASQIRPYNEQFF
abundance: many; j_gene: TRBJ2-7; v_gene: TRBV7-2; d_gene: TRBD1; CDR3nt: TGTGCCAGCAGCCGGAGGACAGGGAGATCTCCCGAGCAGTACTTC; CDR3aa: CASSRRTGRSPEQYF
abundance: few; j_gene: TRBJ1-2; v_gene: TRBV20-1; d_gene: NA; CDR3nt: TGCAGTGCTAGTGGGGGGGCTGGCTACACCTTC; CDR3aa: CSASGGAGYTF
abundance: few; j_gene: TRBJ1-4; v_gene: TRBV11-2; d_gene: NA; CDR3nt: TGTGCCAGCAGCTTCCCTGGAAGGGCCAATGAAAAACTGTTTTTT; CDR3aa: CASSFPGRANEKLFF
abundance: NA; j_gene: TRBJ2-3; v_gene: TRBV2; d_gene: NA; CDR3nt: TGTGCCAGCCGGCGGAGCGATTCTAGCACAGATACGCAGTATTTT; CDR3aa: CASRRSDSSTDTQYF